The source of this TCR beta chain is a study of T cells in Graves' hyperthyroidism and ophthalmopathy. Whole-study results and caveats: In simple terms, a model built on 13 V-J features told ophthalmopathy apart from stable hyperthyroidism.

Newly diagnosed patients aged 18 to 65 had hyperthyroidism of under 2 months' duration. Lactation, pregnancy, other autoimmune disease or uncontrolled infection led to exclusion of patients. This clonotype has ten or more counts. Its antigen is currently unknown. Amplification targeted TCR beta CDR3 regions from RNA transcripts. HTBI primers were the set used in a first-round RT-PCR of the TCR CDR3. One entry per CDR3 protein, called by TCRdb with MiXCR from the multiplex PCR reads. Among around 300,000 distinct CDR3 sequences listed, roughly an eighth were seen once. Per the germline V gene, CDR1 is MDHEN and CDR2 is SYDVKM. This CDR3 spans 16 amino acids. Trimming stripped 5 bases from V and 0 bases from J, with 11 bases between.

The clonotype originates from a woman aged 40 to 50 with Graves' hyperthyroidism. Sequencing was carried out using blood. The chain is built from TRBV28 and TRBJ1-6; D gene unclear. The CDR3 sequence is CASSHWQSSYNSPLHF. DNA for the CDR3: TGTGCCAGCAGTCATTGGCAGAGCTCCTATAATTCACCCCTCCACTTT.